This T cell receptor beta chain was found in a study of blood T cell repertoires in COVID-19. Study details: Whether acute or convalescent, the COVID-19 samples came from the United States, Italy and Spain. T cells, B-cell-depleted T cells, or PBMCs provided the cDNA or gDNA that served as material.

Authors' processing steps: Reference gene primer amplification yielded estimated nucleated cell counts. Profiling relied on immunoSEQ multiplex PCR, and the TCRdb table lists in-frame clones only, not all of them. V and J calls and clone size come straight from that table; D and trimming were deduced from the DNA. The repertoire includes 20,000 to 30,000 clones, around 87% of them detected once, and approximately 24% sits in the top ten. This CDR3 is 17 amino acids long. Germline V gene lookup returns CDR1 MGHRA and CDR2 YSYEKL. The V segment lost 6 bases and the J segment 0 bases; nucleotides outside the gene matches: 8.

This chain uses TRBV4-1 with TRBJ1-2, with 12 positions matching TRBD1. This clonotype was sampled from a human donor with active COVID-19. The donor label of this sample is uncertain. Sequenced: peripheral blood. The CDR3 is CASRSSGTGGSNYGYTF. The CDR3, as DNA: TGCGCCAGCAGATCTTCCGGGACAGGGGGCTCTAACTATGGCTACACCTTC.